This TCR beta chain appears in the sequencing data of a study of identical twins. Whole-study results and caveats: In zero-insertion analyses, partial confounding could arise from invariant MAIT and iNKT cells. Out-of-frame alpha sequences common to twins exhibited a surplus of low generation probability.

Ten or more counts support this clonotype. As yet, its antigen is unknown. Unique molecular identifiers were present on the cDNA, and a universal primer site came from template switching. MiXCR was run by TCRdb on the 5' RACE reads, yielding one entry per CDR3 protein. The sample has 100,000 or so distinct CDR3 sequences; about 5.6% are singletons. The V end was cut by 5 bases, the J end by 5 bases, with 13 bases between. The CDR3 spans 14 residues. The V gene's germline CDR1 is MNHEY and CDR2 SVGEGT. Sample: memory T cells sorted from blood. The receptor's source is a woman in her forties or fifties in good health. V and J are TRBV6-2 or TRBV6-3 and TRBJ1-5; D not certain. In DNA form, the CDR3 reads TGTGCCAGCAGTGACCCCCCACCTTATCAGCCCCAGCATTTT. Its protein is CASSDPPPYQPQHF.